Shown below are 17 T cell receptor beta chains from a single sample sequenced in a study of human thymus T cells. The thymus was resected at corrective cardiac surgery. TCRdb's table, derived via immunoSEQ multiplex PCR, lists solely in-frame clones and lacks some. The data show roughly 120,000 clones, just under 95% seen once. Material: thymus tissue. The receptors were gathered from a boy less than two years old with a congenital heart defect but otherwise immunologically healthy.

This sequence joins TRBV5-1 and TRBJ2-1, with 8 bases fitting TRBD1. The V gene's germline CDR1 is SGHRS and CDR2 YFSETQ. The trim removed 4 bases at V and 5 bases at J, leaving 5 bases unmatched. This CDR3 has 14 residues. Here the CDR3 reads CASSPTGEHNEQFF. The CDR3 bases are TGCGCCAGCAGCCCGACAGGGGAACACAATGAGCAGTTCTTC. The entire variable domain, with the rest obtained from reference TRBV5-1 and TRBJ2-1, is as follows: KAGVTQTPRYLIKTRGQQVTLSCSPISGHRSVSWYQQTPGQGLQFLFEYFSETQRNKGNFPGRFSGRQFSNSRSEMNVSTLELGDSALYLCASSPTGEHNEQFFGPGTRLTVL.

This sequence joins TRBV11-2 and TRBJ2-7; D may match TRBD1 or TRBD2 (6 bases each). From germline, CDR1 is SGHAT and CDR2 FQNNGV. The CDR3 runs 15 residues. Trimming cost V 0 bases and J 2 bases, with 11 bases left between them. The CDR3 spells CASSLERGAAYEQYF. The CDR3 bases are TGTGCCAGCAGCTTAGAAAGGGGGGCCGCCTACGAGCAGTACTTC.

V usage is TRBV4-2 and J usage is TRBJ2-7, with D unresolved. The germline CDR1 and CDR2 sequences are LGHNA and YNFKEQ. The ends were cut back, 0 bases at V and 5 bases at J, with 2 bases in the middle. The CDR3 is made up of 11 amino acids. The CDR3 loop reads CASSQEHEQYF. CDR3 DNA sequence: TGTGCCAGCAGCCAAGAACACGAGCAGTACTTC.

The V and J genes are TRBV19 and TRBJ2-1; D unresolved. This CDR3 comprises 11 residues. Germline CDR1 is LNHDA and CDR2 is SQIVND (reference sequence). V lost 4 bases and J 10 bases, leaving 8 bases between the germline ends. The CDR3 spells CASSKSLEQFF. DNA of the CDR3: TGTGCCAGTAGTAAATCCCTCGAGCAGTTCTTC.

V usage is TRBV27 and J usage is TRBJ1-1; D call uncertain. Germline V gene sequence: CDR1 MNHEY, CDR2 SMNVEV (reference sequence). This CDR3 has 13 amino acids. Trimming shortened V by 2 bases and J by 1 base, and 5 bases separated the two germline ends. CDR3: CASSLGGNTEAFF. CDR3 nucleotide sequence: TGTGCCAGCAGTTTAGGAGGGAACACTGAAGCTTTCTTT.

This sequence joins TRBV28 and TRBJ2-7; TRBD1 aligns across 8 bases. The CDR3 sequence is 14 residues long. Trimming at V came to 5 bases and at J to 7 bases, leaving 10 bases not matched to a gene. Germline CDR1 reads MDHEN; CDR2 reads SYDVKM. DNA for the CDR3: TGTGCCAGCAGTCGAGGACAGGGTTTAGGGGAGCAGTACTTC. Encoded protein: CASSRGQGLGEQYF.

This rearrangement joins TRBV5-1 to TRBJ2-7; 9 nucleotides match TRBD1. The CDR3 contains 14 residues. Trimming took 4 bases from V and 4 from J; bases not matched to a gene: 6. CDR1 and CDR2 (germline): SGHRS, YFSETQ. CDR3 sequence (DNA): TGCGCCAGCAGCCACCCGGGACAGGGATACGAGCAGTACTTC. Translating it yields CASSHPGQGYEQYF.

The chain uses TRBV4-1 and TRBJ2-5; D gene uncertain. The V gene lost 4 bases and the J gene lost 2 bases, with 23 bases spanning the gap. The CDR3 has 18 residues. CDR1 is MGHRA, CDR2 YSYEKL, per germline. CDR3 DNA: TGCGCCAGCAGCCCCGCGAAAGGACCCAGAGGTTTGCAAGAGACCCAGTACTTC. It is translated as CASSPAKGPRGLQETQYF.

CDR3 sequence (DNA): TGTGCCAGCAGCGCCTTTCAAGACGGTGGCTACACCTTC. It translates to CASSAFQDGGYTF. The chain has TRBV11-2 and TRBJ1-2; D ambiguous. Trimming took 5 bases from V and 7 from J, leaving 14 bases between them. The V gene's germline CDR1 is SGHAT and CDR2 FQNNGV. This CDR3 region has 13 residues.

The chain links TRBV11-2 to TRBJ1-6; D remains ambiguous. The CDR3 runs to 12 residues. V gave up 0 bases and J gave up 17 bases, with 11 bases separating them. From germline, CDR1 is SGHAT and CDR2 FQNNGV. DNA for the CDR3: TGTGCCAGCAGCTTAGATCGGGTAGTGGTCCACTTT. Residues: CASSLDRVVVHF. Supplemented by reference TRBV11-2 and TRBJ1-6, the full variable domain reads EAGVAQSPRYKIIEKRQSVAFWCNPISGHATLYWYQQILGQGPKLLIQFQNNGVVDDSQLPKDRFSAERLKGVDSTLKIQPAKLEDSAVYLCASSLDRVVVHFGNGTRLTVT.

The sample holds one count of this clone. The J gene is TRBJ2-3, the V gene TRBV7-6; 8 positions match TRBD2. Unmatched junction bases numbered 17, after V lost 4 bases and J lost 5 bases. The CDR3 contains 18 residues. Germline V gives CDR1 SGHVS, CDR2 FNYEAQ. The CDR3 DNA reads TGTGCCAGCAGCTCCACCGGGGGGGTGGCAGGGGAAGGAGATACGCAGTATTTT. Translated: CASSSTGGVAGEGDTQYF.

The V gene is TRBV27, the J gene TRBJ2-7; TRBD2 matches at 7 bases. The CDR3 contains 15 residues. The V and J ends lost 5 bases and 3 bases, in that order; junction bases with no gene match: 10. CDR1 is MNHEY and CDR2 is SMNVEV in the germline V gene (reference sequence). CDR3 nucleotides: TGTGCCAGCAGTCCCCTGGCGGGGGACGTCTACGAGCAGTACTTC. As protein: CASSPLAGDVYEQYF.

The chain employs TRBV28 and TRBJ1-2; TRBD1 aligns across 7 bases. Germline loops: CDR1 MDHEN, CDR2 SYDVKM. CDR3 length: 16 residues. Trimming removed 5 bases from V and 4 bases from J; junction bases left unmatched: 13. The CDR3: CASSRGERGRVYGYTF. As DNA, the CDR3 is TGTGCCAGCAGTAGGGGAGAGAGGGGGCGAGTCTATGGCTACACCTTC.

The chain joins TRBV4-3 to TRBJ1-3; perhaps TRBD1 as D (5 bases). Germline lookup yields CDR1 LGHNA and CDR2 YSLEER. The CDR3 has 15 residues. Between the trimmed V and J ends, which lost 5 bases and 0 bases, there was a span of 11 bases. In DNA form, the CDR3 reads TGCGCCAGCAGCTTGGCAGGGCACTCTGGAAACACCATATATTTT. Protein: CASSLAGHSGNTIYF.

The CDR3 DNA reads TGCAGCGTCTTAGGGGACAGGTACGAGCAGTACTTC. Translating gives CSVLGDRYEQYF. The chain employs TRBV29-1 and TRBJ2-7; 8 bases fit TRBD1. V was pared by 6 bases and J by 4 bases, with 5 bases of the junction left unmatched. This CDR3 is built from 12 residues. CDR1 and CDR2 from the germline V gene are SQVTM and ANQGSEA.

This clone was recorded once. The rearrangement links TRBV4-3 to TRBJ1-3; D remains unclear. Deletions cut 0 bases from V and 0 bases from J, with 21 bases between. The CDR3 is 20 residues long. In germline, CDR1 is LGHNA, CDR2 YSLEER. This chain's CDR3 is CASSQDPPPVPLPSGNTIYF. The DNA for the CDR3 is TGCGCCAGCAGCCAAGATCCGCCGCCAGTTCCCCTTCCCTCTGGAAACACCATATATTTT.

The gene calls are TRBV2 and TRBJ2-5, with 8 bases that match TRBD2. Germline-derived CDR1 and CDR2 are SNHLY and FYNNEI. The CDR3 length is 16 residues. The junction had 10 bases not matched to a gene; V was cut back by 3 bases and J by 4 bases. The CDR3 loop is CASSEVREAFSETQYF. CDR3 bases: TGTGCCAGCAGTGAGGTGCGGGAGGCTTTTTCAGAGACCCAGTACTTC.